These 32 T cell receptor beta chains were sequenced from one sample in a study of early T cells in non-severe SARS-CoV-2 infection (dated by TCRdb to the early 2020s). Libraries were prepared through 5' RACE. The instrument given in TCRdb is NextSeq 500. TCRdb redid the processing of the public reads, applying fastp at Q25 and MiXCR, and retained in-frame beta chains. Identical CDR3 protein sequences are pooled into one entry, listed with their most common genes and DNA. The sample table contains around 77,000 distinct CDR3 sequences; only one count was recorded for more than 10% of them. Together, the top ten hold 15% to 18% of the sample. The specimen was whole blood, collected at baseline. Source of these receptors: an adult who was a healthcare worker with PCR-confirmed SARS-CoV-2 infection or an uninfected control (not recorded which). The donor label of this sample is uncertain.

This CDR3 is CASSPARAGSTEAFF. CDR3 sequence (DNA): TGTGCCAGCTCACCTGCGAGGGCTGGGAGCACTGAAGCTTTCTTT. This chain connects TRBV18 to TRBJ1-1; unclear D gene. The germline V gene has CDR1 KGHSH and CDR2 LQKENI. The CDR3 loop spans 15 amino acids. The ends were cut back, 3 bases at V and 4 bases at J, with 15 bases in the middle.

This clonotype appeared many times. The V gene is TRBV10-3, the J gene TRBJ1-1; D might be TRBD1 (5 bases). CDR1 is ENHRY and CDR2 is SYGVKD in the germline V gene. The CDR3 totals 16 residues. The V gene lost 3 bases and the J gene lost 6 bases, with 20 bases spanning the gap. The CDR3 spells CAISESPIRRGAEAFF. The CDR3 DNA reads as TGTGCCATCAGTGAATCACCTATTAGGAGGGGAGCTGAAGCTTTCTTT.

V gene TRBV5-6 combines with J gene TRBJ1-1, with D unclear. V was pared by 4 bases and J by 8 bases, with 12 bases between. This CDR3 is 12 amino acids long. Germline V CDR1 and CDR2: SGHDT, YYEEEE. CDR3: CASSRSYDEAFF. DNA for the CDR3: TGTGCCAGCAGCAGGAGCTATGACGAAGCTTTCTTT.

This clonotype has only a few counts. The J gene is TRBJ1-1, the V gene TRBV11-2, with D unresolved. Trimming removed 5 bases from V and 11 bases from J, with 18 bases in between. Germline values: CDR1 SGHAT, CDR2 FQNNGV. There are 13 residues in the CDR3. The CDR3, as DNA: TGTGCCAGCAGCCCCACCACGGGGAAGGCGGCTTTCTTT. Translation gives CASSPTTGKAAFF.

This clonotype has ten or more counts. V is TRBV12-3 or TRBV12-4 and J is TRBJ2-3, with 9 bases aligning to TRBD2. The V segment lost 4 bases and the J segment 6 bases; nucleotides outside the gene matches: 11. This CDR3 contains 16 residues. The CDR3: CASSSYGPSGVDTQYF. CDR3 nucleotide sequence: TGTGCCAGCAGTTCCTACGGTCCTAGCGGGGTGGATACGCAGTATTTT.

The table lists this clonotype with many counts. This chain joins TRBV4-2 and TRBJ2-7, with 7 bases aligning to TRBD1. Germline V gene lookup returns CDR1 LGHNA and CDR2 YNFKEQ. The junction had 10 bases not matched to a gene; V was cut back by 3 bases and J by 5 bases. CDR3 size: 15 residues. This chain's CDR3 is CASSQAGTGVNEQYF. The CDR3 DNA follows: TGTGCCAGCAGCCAGGCCGGTACAGGGGTTAACGAGCAGTACTTC.

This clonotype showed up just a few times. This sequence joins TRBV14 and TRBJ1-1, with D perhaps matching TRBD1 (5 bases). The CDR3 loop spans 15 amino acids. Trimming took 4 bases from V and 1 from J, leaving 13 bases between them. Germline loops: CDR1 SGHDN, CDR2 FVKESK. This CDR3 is CASSLYGGSNTEAFF. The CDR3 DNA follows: TGTGCCAGCAGCCTCTACGGGGGGTCGAACACTGAAGCTTTCTTT.

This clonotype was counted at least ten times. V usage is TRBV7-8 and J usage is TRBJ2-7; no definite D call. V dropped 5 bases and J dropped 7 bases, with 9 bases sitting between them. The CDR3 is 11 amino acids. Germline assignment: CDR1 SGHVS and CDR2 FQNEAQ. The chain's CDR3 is CASSILNEQYF. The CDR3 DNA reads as TGTGCCAGCAGCATCCTAAATGAGCAGTACTTC.

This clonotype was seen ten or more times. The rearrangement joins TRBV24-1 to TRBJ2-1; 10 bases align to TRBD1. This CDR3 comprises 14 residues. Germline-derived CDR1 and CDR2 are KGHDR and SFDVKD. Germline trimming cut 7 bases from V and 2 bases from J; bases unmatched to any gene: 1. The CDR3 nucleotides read TGTGCCACCAGCGGGACAGGGGCCTACAATGAGCAGTTCTTC. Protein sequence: CATSGTGAYNEQFF.

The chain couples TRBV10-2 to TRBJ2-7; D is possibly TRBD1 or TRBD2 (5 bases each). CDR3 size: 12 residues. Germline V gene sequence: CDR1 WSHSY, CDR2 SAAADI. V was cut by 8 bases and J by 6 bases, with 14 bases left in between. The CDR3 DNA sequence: TGCGCCAGCGGGACGGGGTTAGGCGAGCAGTACTTC. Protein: CASGTGLGEQYF.

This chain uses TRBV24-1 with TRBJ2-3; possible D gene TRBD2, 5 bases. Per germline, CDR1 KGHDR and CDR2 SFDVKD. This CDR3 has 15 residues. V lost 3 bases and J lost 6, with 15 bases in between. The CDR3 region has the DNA TGTGCCACCAGTGATCGGGCCGAGGGTTCGGATACGCAGTATTTT. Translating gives CATSDRAEGSDTQYF.

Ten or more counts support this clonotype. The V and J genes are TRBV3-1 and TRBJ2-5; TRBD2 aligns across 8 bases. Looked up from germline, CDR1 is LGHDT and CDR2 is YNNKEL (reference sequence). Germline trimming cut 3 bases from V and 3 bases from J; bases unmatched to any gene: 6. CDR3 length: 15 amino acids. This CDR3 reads CASSQERGRKETQYF. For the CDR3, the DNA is TGTGCCAGCAGCCAGGAGCGGGGGCGGAAAGAGACCCAGTACTTC.

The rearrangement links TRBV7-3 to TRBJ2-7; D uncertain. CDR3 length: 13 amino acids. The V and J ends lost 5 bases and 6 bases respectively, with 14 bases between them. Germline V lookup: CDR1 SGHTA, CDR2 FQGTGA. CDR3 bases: TGTGCCAGCAGCCCATCTTTCCAAGGCGAGCAGTACTTC. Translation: CASSPSFQGEQYF. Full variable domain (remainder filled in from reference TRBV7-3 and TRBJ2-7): GAGVSQTPSNKVTEKGKYVELRCDPISGHTALYWYRQSLGQGPEFLIYFQGTGAADDSGLPNDRFFAVRPEGSVSTLKIQRTERGDSAVYLCASSPSFQGEQYFGPGTRLTVT.

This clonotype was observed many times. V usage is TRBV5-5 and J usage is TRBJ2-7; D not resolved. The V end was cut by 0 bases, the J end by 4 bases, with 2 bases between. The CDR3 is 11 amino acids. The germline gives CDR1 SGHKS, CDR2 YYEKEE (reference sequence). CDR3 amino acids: CASSLEYEQYF. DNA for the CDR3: TGTGCCAGCAGCTTGGAATACGAGCAGTACTTC.

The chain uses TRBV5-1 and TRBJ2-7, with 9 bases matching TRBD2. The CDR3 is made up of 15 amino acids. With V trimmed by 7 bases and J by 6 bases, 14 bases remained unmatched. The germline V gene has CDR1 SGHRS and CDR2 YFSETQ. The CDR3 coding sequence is TGCGCCAGCCGTACCGCGGCGGGAGGGCCGGGCGAGCAGTACTTC. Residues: CASRTAAGGPGEQYF.

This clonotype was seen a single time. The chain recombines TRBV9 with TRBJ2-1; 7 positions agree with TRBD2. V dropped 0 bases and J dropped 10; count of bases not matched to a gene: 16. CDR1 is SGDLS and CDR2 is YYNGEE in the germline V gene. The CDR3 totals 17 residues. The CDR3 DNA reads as TGTGCCAGCAGCGTAGAGGGTAGCGGGCACTCACTTGCGGAGCAGTTCTTC. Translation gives CASSVEGSGHSLAEQFF.

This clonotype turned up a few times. In nucleotides, the CDR3 is TGTGCCAGCAGCCCCCAGACGGGAGAGGGGTACGAGCAGTACTTC. This codes for CASSPQTGEGYEQYF. The chain links TRBV11-2 to TRBJ2-7; D might be TRBD2 (6 bases). CDR1 and CDR2 from the germline V gene are SGHAT and FQNNGV. This CDR3 has 15 residues. The V and J ends lost 5 bases and 4 bases respectively, with 18 bases between them.

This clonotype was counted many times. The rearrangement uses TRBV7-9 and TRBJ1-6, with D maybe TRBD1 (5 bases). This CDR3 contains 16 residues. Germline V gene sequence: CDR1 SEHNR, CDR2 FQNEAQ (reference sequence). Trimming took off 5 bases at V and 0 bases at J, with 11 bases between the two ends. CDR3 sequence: CASSEDKSSYNSPLHF. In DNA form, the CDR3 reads TGTGCCAGCAGCGAGGACAAGAGCTCCTATAATTCACCCCTCCACTTT.

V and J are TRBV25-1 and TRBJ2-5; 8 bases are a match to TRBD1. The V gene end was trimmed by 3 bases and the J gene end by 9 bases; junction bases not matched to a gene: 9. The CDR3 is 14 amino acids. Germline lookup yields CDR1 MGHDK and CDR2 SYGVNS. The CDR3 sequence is CASSDHGQGKAQYF. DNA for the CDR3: TGTGCCAGCAGTGACCACGGACAGGGAAAGGCCCAGTACTTC. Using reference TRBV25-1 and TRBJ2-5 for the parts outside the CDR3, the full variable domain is EADIYQTPRYLVIGTGKKITLECSQTMGHDKMYWYQQDPGMELHLIHYSYGVNSTEKGDLSSESTVSRIRTEHFPLTLESARPSHTSQYLCASSDHGQGKAQYFGPGTRLLVL.

In DNA, the CDR3 is TGTGCCAGCAGCCCCCGCCTGAGTGAAGGCTACACCTTC. Amino acid sequence: CASSPRLSEGYTF. V usage is TRBV14 and J usage is TRBJ1-2; the D is unclear. This CDR3 is built from 13 residues. CDR1 is SGHDN and CDR2 is FVKESK in the germline V gene. Trimming removed 4 bases at V and 8 bases at J, with 14 bases between.

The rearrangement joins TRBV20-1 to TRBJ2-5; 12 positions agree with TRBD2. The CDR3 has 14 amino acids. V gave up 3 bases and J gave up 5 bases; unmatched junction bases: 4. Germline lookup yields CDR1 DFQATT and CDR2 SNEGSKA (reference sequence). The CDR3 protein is CSASLAGGLETQYF. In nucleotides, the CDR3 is TGCAGTGCTAGCCTAGCGGGGGGGCTCGAGACCCAGTACTTC.

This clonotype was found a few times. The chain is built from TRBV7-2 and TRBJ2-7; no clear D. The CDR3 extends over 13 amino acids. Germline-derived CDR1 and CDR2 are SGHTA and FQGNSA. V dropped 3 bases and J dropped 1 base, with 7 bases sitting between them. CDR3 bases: TGTGCCAGCAGCTTGCGAGTTTCCTACGAGCAGTACTTC. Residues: CASSLRVSYEQYF.

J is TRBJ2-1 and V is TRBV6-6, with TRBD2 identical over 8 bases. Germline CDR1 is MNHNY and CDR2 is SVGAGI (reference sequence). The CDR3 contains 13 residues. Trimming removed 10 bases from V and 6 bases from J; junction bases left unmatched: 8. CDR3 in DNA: TGTGCCATCTCGGCCGGGGGGGCCAATGAGCAGTTCTTC. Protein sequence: CAISAGGANEQFF.

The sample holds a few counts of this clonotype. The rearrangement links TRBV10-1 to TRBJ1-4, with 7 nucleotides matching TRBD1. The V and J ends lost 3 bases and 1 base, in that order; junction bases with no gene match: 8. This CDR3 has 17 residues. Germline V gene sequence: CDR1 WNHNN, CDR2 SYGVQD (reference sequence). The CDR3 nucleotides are TGCGCCAGCAGTGACCGACAGGGACGGGAAACTAATGAAAAACTGTTTTTT. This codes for CASSDRQGRETNEKLFF.

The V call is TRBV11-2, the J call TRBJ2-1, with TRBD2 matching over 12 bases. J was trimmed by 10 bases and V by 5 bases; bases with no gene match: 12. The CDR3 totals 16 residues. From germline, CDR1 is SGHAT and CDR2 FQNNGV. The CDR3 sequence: CASSPYTGTSGSEQFF. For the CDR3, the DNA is TGTGCCAGCAGCCCATACACCGGGACTAGCGGGTCCGAGCAGTTCTTC.

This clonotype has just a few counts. CDR3 amino acids: CASSLNPGQDHYGYTF. CDR3 in DNA: TGTGCCAGCAGCCTTAACCCCGGACAGGACCACTATGGCTACACCTTC. V and J are TRBV9 and TRBJ1-2, with 7 bases matching TRBD1. The CDR3 runs 16 residues. In germline, CDR1 is SGDLS, CDR2 YYNGEE. The J segment lost 3 bases and the V segment lost 4 bases, leaving 12 bases of the junction unmatched.

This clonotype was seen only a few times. The CDR3, as DNA: TGTGCCAGCAGCTTCTCGACAGGGCAAAAAGCTTTCTTT. Its protein product is CASSFSTGQKAFF. The chain is built from TRBV7-8 and TRBJ1-1; 7 nucleotides match TRBD1. The junction had 7 bases not matched to a gene; V was cut back by 3 bases and J by 9 bases. Germline V lookup: CDR1 SGHVS, CDR2 FQNEAQ. This CDR3 is 13 amino acids long.

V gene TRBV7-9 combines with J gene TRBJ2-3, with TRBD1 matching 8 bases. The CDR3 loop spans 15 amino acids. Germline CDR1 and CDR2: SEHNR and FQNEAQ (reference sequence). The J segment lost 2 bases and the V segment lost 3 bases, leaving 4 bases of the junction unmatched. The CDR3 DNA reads TGTGCCAGCAGCTTGGACAGGGTCGACACAGATACGCAGTATTTT. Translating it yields CASSLDRVDTDTQYF.

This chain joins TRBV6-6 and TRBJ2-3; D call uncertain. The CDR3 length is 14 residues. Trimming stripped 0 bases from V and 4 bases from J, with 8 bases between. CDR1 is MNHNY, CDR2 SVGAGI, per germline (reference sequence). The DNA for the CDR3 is TGTGCCAGCAGTTACTCCCGGCCCCCAGATACGCAGTATTTT. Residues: CASSYSRPPDTQYF.

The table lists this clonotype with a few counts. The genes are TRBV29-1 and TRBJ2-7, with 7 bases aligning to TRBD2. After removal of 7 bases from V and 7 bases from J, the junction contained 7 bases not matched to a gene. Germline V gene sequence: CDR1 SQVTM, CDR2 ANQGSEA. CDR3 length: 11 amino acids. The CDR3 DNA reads TGCAGCGGCCGGGACTACCGAGAGCAGTACTTC. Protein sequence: CSGRDYREQYF.

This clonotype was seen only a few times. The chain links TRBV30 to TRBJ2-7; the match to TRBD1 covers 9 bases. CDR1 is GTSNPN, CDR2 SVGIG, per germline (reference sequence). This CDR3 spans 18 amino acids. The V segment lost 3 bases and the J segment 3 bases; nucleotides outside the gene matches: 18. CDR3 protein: CAWSLRIRTGTGSYEQYF. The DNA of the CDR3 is TGTGCCTGGAGCCTACGCATACGGACCGGGACAGGGAGCTACGAGCAGTACTTC.

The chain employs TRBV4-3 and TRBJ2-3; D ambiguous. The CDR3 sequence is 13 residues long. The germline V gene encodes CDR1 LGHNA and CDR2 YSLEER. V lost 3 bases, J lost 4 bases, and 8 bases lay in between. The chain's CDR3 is CASSHETPDTQYF. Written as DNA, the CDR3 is TGCGCCAGCAGCCATGAGACTCCAGATACGCAGTATTTT.